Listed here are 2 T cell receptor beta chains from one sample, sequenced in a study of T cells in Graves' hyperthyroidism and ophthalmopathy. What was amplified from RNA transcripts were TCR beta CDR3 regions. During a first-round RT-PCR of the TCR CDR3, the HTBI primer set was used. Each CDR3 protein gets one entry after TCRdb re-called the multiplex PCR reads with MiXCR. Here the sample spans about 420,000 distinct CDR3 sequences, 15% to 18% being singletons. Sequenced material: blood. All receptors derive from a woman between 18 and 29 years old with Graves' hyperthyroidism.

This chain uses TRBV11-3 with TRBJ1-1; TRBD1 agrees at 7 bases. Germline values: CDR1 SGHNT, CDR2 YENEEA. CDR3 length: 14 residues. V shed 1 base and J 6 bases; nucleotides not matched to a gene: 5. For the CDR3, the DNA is TGTGCCAGCAGCTTAGGAGGGGGCATGGCTGAAGCTTTCTTT. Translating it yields CASSLGGGMAEAFF.

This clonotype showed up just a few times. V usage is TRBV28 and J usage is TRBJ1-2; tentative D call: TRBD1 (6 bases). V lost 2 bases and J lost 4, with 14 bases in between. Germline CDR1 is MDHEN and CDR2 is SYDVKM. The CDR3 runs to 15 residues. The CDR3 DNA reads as TGTGCCAGCAGTTTAGGGGGGCTGGCGGTCTATGGCTACACCTTC. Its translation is CASSLGGLAVYGYTF.